Following are 10 T cell receptor beta chains from one sample sequenced in a study of regulatory T cells in long-lasting Graves disease. Time point: newly diagnosed GD, antithyroid drugs for less than 3 months. PBMC RNA was the source of the TCR library. The TCR beta library used iRepertoire HTBI primers with Arm-PCR amplification of CDR3. TCRdb re-analysed the multiplex PCR reads in MiXCR, keeping a single row per CDR3 protein. The sample holds about 430,000 distinct CDR3 sequences; about 15% are singletons and the top ten take over 7.5%. These same records also appear under a second study, on T cells in Graves' hyperthyroidism and ophthalmopathy.

Sequencing used peripheral blood mononuclear cells (PBMCs), obtained at new diagnosis, from a patient treated with antithyroid drugs. The receptors stem from a middle-aged woman with Graves disease.

This clonotype was counted only a few times. The chain recombines TRBV19 with TRBJ1-1, with 7 positions matching TRBD1. J was trimmed by 6 bases and V by 4 bases; bases with no gene match: 8. From germline, CDR1 is LNHDA and CDR2 SQIVND (reference sequence). The CDR3 loop spans 14 amino acids. CDR3 in amino acids: CASSSKTGISEAFF. DNA of the CDR3: TGTGCCAGTAGTAGCAAGACAGGGATTTCTGAAGCTTTCTTT. Full variable domain (missing parts from reference TRBV19 and TRBJ1-1): DGGITQSPKYLFRKEGQNVTLSCEQNLNHDAMYWYRQDPGQGLRLIYYSQIVNDFQKGDIAEGYSVSREKKESFPLTVTSAQKNPTAFYLCASSSKTGISEAFFGQGTRLTVV.

This sequence joins TRBV6-2 or TRBV6-3 and TRBJ2-3; 8 positions match TRBD1. V lost 8 bases and J lost 2; bases outside the gene matches: 6. Germline V gene lookup returns CDR1 MNHEY and CDR2 SVGEGT. CDR3 length: 14 residues. The CDR3 DNA reads TGTGCCAGCGGGGGACAGGTTAACACAGATACGCAGTATTTT. This encodes CASGGQVNTDTQYF.

CDR3 nucleotides: TGTGCCAGCACTCCAGCGGGACTAGCGGGAGTGGGGACAGATACGCAGTATTTT. Residues: CASTPAGLAGVGTDTQYF. The chain employs TRBV28 and TRBJ2-3; 14 nucleotides line up with TRBD2. There are 18 residues in the CDR3. Germline loops: CDR1 MDHEN, CDR2 SYDVKM. V trimming: 7 bases; J trimming: 3 bases; junction bases outside the gene matches: 12.

This clonotype was counted only a few times. A far larger clone differs by one base, so this is likely a read error. V gene TRBV11-3 combines with J gene TRBJ2-3; D is uncertain. With the DNA end fitting TRBJ1-5 better, the J assignment may be wrong. The CDR3 has 14 residues. The germline gives CDR1 SGHNT, CDR2 YENEEA. As DNA, the CDR3 is TGTGCCAGCAGCTTAGCTGCTAGCACAGATACGCAGCATTTT. Amino acid sequence: CASSLAASTDTQHF.

The sample holds many counts of this clonotype. The gene calls are TRBV2 and TRBJ1-6; TRBD1 aligns across 9 bases. Trimming cost V 5 bases and J 11 bases; bases outside gene matches: 4. The V gene's germline CDR1 is SNHLY and CDR2 FYNNEI. The CDR3 runs 13 residues. The chain's CDR3 is CASSYGQGTPLHF. DNA of the CDR3: TGTGCCAGCAGTTATGGACAGGGGACACCCCTCCACTTT.

This clonotype was counted at least ten times. This chain joins TRBV28 and TRBJ1-6; no clear D. This CDR3 comprises 14 residues. Trimming left V 8 bases short and J 5 bases short, with 13 bases between. Germline-derived CDR1 and CDR2 are MDHEN and SYDVKM. The CDR3 DNA reads TGTGCCAGCTTTCGTGCGGCAGATAATTCACCCCTCCACTTT. Protein: CASFRAADNSPLHF. The full variable domain, completed using reference TRBV28 and TRBJ1-6, is DVKVTQSSRYLVKRTGEKVFLECVQDMDHENMFWYRQDPGLGLRLIYFSYDVKMKEKGDIPEGYSVSREKKERFSLILESASTNQTSMYLCASFRAADNSPLHFGNGTRLTVT.

This clonotype was seen at least ten times. V gene TRBV27 combines with J gene TRBJ2-7; D is unclear. Trimming left V 2 bases short and J 4 bases short, with 12 bases between. The CDR3 is 14 residues long. CDR1 and CDR2 from the germline V gene are MNHEY and SMNVEV (reference sequence). CDR3 sequence (DNA): TGTGCCAGCAGTTTAAGACATACCCCTTACGAGCAGTACTTC. It is translated as CASSLRHTPYEQYF.

The sample holds many counts of this clonotype. This sequence joins TRBV10-3 and TRBJ2-3; D is unclear. The CDR3 sequence is 12 residues long. Looked up from germline, CDR1 is ENHRY and CDR2 is SYGVKD. V dropped 6 bases and J dropped 6 bases, with 10 bases sitting between them. The CDR3 reads CAISPDRDTQYF. The CDR3 DNA follows: TGTGCCATCAGCCCAGACCGCGATACGCAGTATTTT.

This clonotype was seen repeatedly, ten times or more. This chain joins TRBV20-1 and TRBJ2-5; no definite D call. V was clipped by 1 base and J by 5 bases, with 8 bases between them. Germline values: CDR1 DFQATT, CDR2 SNEGSKA (reference sequence). This CDR3 comprises 12 residues. CDR3: CSARARKETQYF. In DNA form, the CDR3 reads TGCAGTGCTAGAGCGAGAAAGGAGACCCAGTACTTC.

This clonotype was counted many times. The rearrangement links TRBV15 to TRBJ2-5, with 14 bases aligning to TRBD2. The length of the CDR3 is 15 residues. Germline CDR1 LNHNV, CDR2 YYDKDF (reference sequence). V trimming: 8 bases; J trimming: 3 bases; junction bases outside the gene matches: 5. CDR3 protein: CATSPGLAGEETQYF. CDR3 coding DNA: TGTGCCACCTCACCGGGACTAGCGGGAGAAGAGACCCAGTACTTC.